This is a list of T cell receptor beta chains from one sample in a study of human T cells and chemical hapten exposure. MiXCR, applied by TCRdb to the RACE reads, yields one record per CDR3 protein. The sample carries tens of thousands of distinct CDR3 sequences, 13% to 15% recorded once. This specimen was whole blood, taken in connection with sensitization to the hapten diphenylcyclopropenone (DPC). These receptors came from a woman aged 50 to 60 with alopecia areata. Some clones in this sample may be carry-over from other donors' samples. Each CDR3 is given with its conserved first and last residue. D genes are given only for firm matches. Some rows have no size entry. The others give once, few or many, or a class for an expanded clone.

len | j_gene | abundance | v_gene | d_gene | CDR3aa | CDR3nt
14 | TRBJ2-2 | few | TRBV7-9 | TRBD2 | CASSLAGAVGELFF | TGTGCCAGCAGCTTGGCGGGAGCGGTCGGGGAGCTGTTTTTT
13 | TRBJ2-4 | few | TRBV12-2 | . | CASRLIAKNIQYF | TGTGCAAGTCGCTTAATAGCCAAAAACATTCAGTACTTC
13 | TRBJ2-1 | many | TRBV29-1 | TRBD2 | CSVGTSGIGEQFF | TGCAGCGTTGGGACTAGCGGGATTGGTGAGCAGTTCTTC
12 | TRBJ1-1 | medium-sized | TRBV29-1 | . | CSVLQGATEAFF | TGCAGCGTCCTACAGGGAGCCACTGAAGCTTTCTTT
15 | TRBJ1-1 | . | TRBV6-1 | . | CASSEAQIQLPEAFF | TGTGCCAGCAGTGAAGCGCAGATACAGTTGCCTGAAGCTTTCTTT
14 | TRBJ2-7 | . | TRBV29-1 | . | CSVLGAGDSYEQYF | TGCAGCGTCCTCGGGGCAGGAGACTCCTACGAGCAGTACTTC
14 | TRBJ1-4 | medium-sized | TRBV20-1 | TRBD1 | CSAPHSGTGDELFF | TGCAGTGCTCCCCACTCAGGCACAGGGGACGAACTGTTTTTT
18 | TRBJ1-5 | few | TRBV12-3/TRBV12-4 | . | CASSFSGGDEGGNQPQHF | TGTGCCAGCAGTTTTTCAGGCGGGGACGAGGGGGGCAATCAGCCCCAGCATTTT
19 | TRBJ2-1 | . | TRBV20-1 | . | CSARGSRTDTGGFSNEQFF | TGCAGTGCTAGAGGGTCTCGCACGGACACGGGCGGGTTTTCTAATGAGCAGTTCTTC
13 | TRBJ1-5 | many | TRBV18 | . | CASSLRGEGAQHF | TGTGCCAGCTCCCTAAGAGGAGAGGGGGCCCAGCATTTT
16 | TRBJ2-1 | . | TRBV20-1 | TRBD2 | CSARRLAGVSYNEQFF | TGCAGTGCTAGACGACTAGCGGGAGTTTCCTACAATGAGCAGTTCTTC
12 | TRBJ2-7 | few | TRBV28 | . | CASSLMRYEQYF | TGTGCCAGCAGCCTAATGCGCTACGAGCAGTACTTC
17 | TRBJ2-1 | medium-sized | TRBV10-3 | TRBD2 | CAISERIAGFSYNEQFF | TGTGCCATCAGTGAGCGGATAGCGGGATTCTCCTACAATGAGCAGTTCTTC
16 | TRBJ1-1 | few | TRBV6-5 | TRBD1 | CASSARQGGMNTEAFF | TGTGCCAGCAGTGCACGGCAGGGGGGCATGAACACTGAAGCTTTCTTT
15 | TRBJ2-5 | . | TRBV11-2 | . | CASSRGAGMEETQYF | TGTGCCAGCAGCCGGGGGGCAGGGATGGAAGAGACCCAGTACTTC
18 | TRBJ2-1 | few | TRBV3-1 | . | CASSRARGLASLYNEQFF | TGTGCCAGCAGCCGGGCTAGGGGCCTAGCGAGCTTATACAATGAGCAGTTCTTC